One sample yielded the 14 T cell receptor beta chains listed below, sequenced in a study of tumor and adjacent non-tumor tissue in lung cancer. Three rounds of nested PCR, following a modified ARM-PCR protocol, produced the TCRbeta library. TCRdb used MiXCR to reprocess the multiplex PCR reads, holding one entry per CDR3 protein. This table holds roughly 150,000 distinct CDR3 sequences, around 61% found once. RNA was extracted from bulk tissue without any cell sorting. Specimen: lung tumor tissue. Receptor source: a man between 60 and 75 years old with small cell lung cancer.

This chain joins TRBV5-4 and TRBJ2-4, with TRBD2 as a possible D gene (5 bases). Looked up from germline, CDR1 is SGHNT and CDR2 is YYREEE (reference sequence). The CDR3 is 14 residues long. Trimming left V 9 bases short and J 8 bases short, with 21 bases between. CDR3 nucleotides: TGTGCCATCCGCTCGAGGACTGGGGAAGACATTCAGTACTTC. It is translated as CAIRSRTGEDIQYF.

This chain joins TRBV20-1 and TRBJ2-1, with 7 bases fitting TRBD2. The CDR3 has 16 residues. The germline gives CDR1 DFQATT, CDR2 SNEGSKA (reference sequence). The V segment lost 1 base and the J segment 4 bases; nucleotides outside the gene matches: 10. This chain's CDR3 is CSARGKRDRGYNEQFF. DNA of the CDR3: TGCAGTGCTAGAGGAAAGCGGGATCGGGGTTACAATGAGCAGTTCTTC.

The chain is built from TRBV30 and TRBJ2-5, with a weak D call TRBD2 (6 bases). Germline V gene data show CDR1 as GTSNPN and CDR2 as SVGIG (reference sequence). The CDR3 totals 13 residues. Between the trimmed V and J ends, which lost 2 bases and 4 bases, there was a span of 11 bases. DNA for the CDR3: TGTGCCTGGAGTAAACAGGAGGGAGAGACCCAGTACTTC. It is translated as CAWSKQEGETQYF.

This clonotype was seen ten or more times. The chain has TRBV12-3 or TRBV12-4 and TRBJ2-7; a weak D match, TRBD2 (6 bases). This CDR3 has 14 amino acids. Trimming removed 5 bases at V and 1 base at J, with 12 bases between. The CDR3 sequence is CASSRETGSYEQYF. CDR3 DNA: TGTGCCAGCAGTCGGGAGACCGGGTCCTACGAGCAGTACTTC.

Concerning this clonotype: Its ends do not fully match the called genes, so a read error is possible. The chain employs TRBV20-1 and TRBJ2-5; 7 nucleotides match TRBD2. The CDR3 sequence is 16 residues long. The V gene's germline CDR1 is DFQATT and CDR2 SNEGSKA (reference sequence). CDR3 sequence: CIANSRESSGGETQYF. The CDR3 nucleotides are TGCATTGCTAACTCAAGGGAGTCTAGCGGTGGTGAGACCCAGTACTTC.

The chain joins TRBV20-1 to TRBJ2-3, with 7 nucleotides matching TRBD2. This CDR3 comprises 14 residues. The ends lost 4 bases at V and 2 bases at J; junction bases unmatched: 6. Germline V gene sequence: CDR1 DFQATT, CDR2 SNEGSKA (reference sequence). The DNA for the CDR3 is TGCAGTGCTAAGAAAAGCGGGAACACAGATACGCAGTATTTT. Encoded protein: CSAKKSGNTDTQYF.

The genes are TRBV7-8 and TRBJ2-7; TRBD2 matches 7 bases. Germline CDR1 and CDR2: SGHVS and FQNEAQ. The CDR3 loop spans 14 amino acids. The CDR3 spells CASRLDSGAVEQYV. In DNA form, the CDR3 reads TGTGCCAGCAGATTAGACAGCGGGGCTGTCGAGCAGTACGTC.

This chain links TRBV11-1 with TRBJ1-6, with D unclear. The V end lost 5 bases, the J end lost 0 bases, and 11 bases lay between the germline ends. The CDR3 length is 16 residues. The germline V gene encodes CDR1 SGHAT and CDR2 FQDESV (reference sequence). The CDR3 DNA reads TGTGCCAGCAGCACCCGACGGAGCTCCTATAATTCACCCCTCCACTTT. This encodes CASSTRRSSYNSPLHF.

In regard to this clonotype: One base away lies a much larger clone, so this may be a sequencing read error. The rearrangement links TRBV2 to TRBJ1-2; 7 bases agree with TRBD1. This CDR3 is built from 14 residues. V shed 7 bases and J 7 bases; nucleotides not matched to a gene: 12. Germline-derived CDR1 and CDR2 are SNHLY and FYNNEI. The CDR3 sequence: CASNSAQGVAGYTF. The CDR3 coding sequence is TGTGCCAGCAATTCTGCCCAGGGGGTGGCTGGCTACACCTTC.

Turning to this clonotype: One junction end disagrees with the germline gene, perhaps due to a read error. The V gene is TRBV11-2, the J gene TRBJ1-2, with D tentatively TRBD1 (6 bases). The germline gives CDR1 SGHAT, CDR2 FQNNGV. The CDR3 runs to 15 residues. CDR3 region: CATSLRGAVNYGYTF. DNA for the CDR3: TGTGCCACCAGCTTAAGGGGGGCAGTGAATTATGGCTACACCTTC.

This clonotype was detected only once. The CDR3 carries no conserved terminal phenylalanine or tryptophan, so it likely arises from a read error. The chain carries TRBV4-2 and TRBJ2-3, with D possibly TRBD2 on 5 matching bases. CDR3 length: 16 residues. Germline V lookup: CDR1 LGHNA, CDR2 YNFKEQ. The DNA for the CDR3 is TGTGCCAGTAGCCAGCTAGCCGGCTGGAACACAGATACGCAGTATTAT. It codes for CASSQLAGWNTDTQYY.

With respect to this clonotype: Since a much larger clone is just one base distant, this may be a read error. The rearrangement links TRBV11-2 to TRBJ2-5; no clear D gene. The CDR3 has 13 residues. From germline, CDR1 is SGHAT and CDR2 FQNNGV. The CDR3 region is CAGSFKAVETQYF. CDR3 DNA: TGTGCCGGCAGCTTCAAGGCAGTCGAGACCCAGTACTTC.

This clonotype was observed many times. This chain links TRBV29-1 with TRBJ2-3; D remains ambiguous. V lost 6 bases and J lost 6, with 19 bases in between. The germline gives CDR1 SQVTM, CDR2 ANQGSEA. The CDR3 loop spans 14 amino acids. The CDR3 region is CSVPEDGQGDTQYF. CDR3 sequence (DNA): TGCAGCGTCCCCGAGGACGGTCAAGGGGATACGCAGTATTTT.

CDR3 residues: CASSVLAFSGELFF. CDR3 nucleotides: TGTGCCAGCAGTGTACTAGCTTTTTCCGGGGAGCTGTTTTTT. The rearrangement joins TRBV2 to TRBJ2-2; possible D gene TRBD2, 6 bases. The CDR3 runs 14 residues. The germline CDR1 and CDR2 sequences are SNHLY and FYNNEI. Trimming cost V 4 bases and J 6 bases, with 12 bases left between them.